A single TCR beta chain is shown here with its context. These data come from a study of PD-L1 blockade in urothelial cancer. Study context: Every 3 weeks, patients received intravenous atezolizumab 1,200 mg, beginning 2014. Chemotherapy regimens numbering 0 to 3 had been given to patients. T cell content in blood samples showed a median of around 150,000.

The CDR3 has 10 amino acids. Germline CDR1 and CDR2: SGDLS and YYNGEE. Sequencing used immunoSEQ multiplex PCR; TCRdb keeps in-frame clones, though not all of them. Of about 50,000 clones listed, around 72% are singletons. Time point: pretreatment peripheral blood. Each patient gave between 1 and 8 samples of peripheral blood mononuclear cells, which were collected pretreatment and during treatment. The sample in question was PBMCs, obtained around atezolizumab (anti-PD-L1) treatment. This clonotype was obtained from a man in his 70s with urothelial cancer. The chain uses TRBV9 and TRBJ2-5; D is possibly TRBD2 (6 bases). CDR3 loop: CASGDETQYF. CDR3 DNA sequence: TGTGCGTCGGGAGATGAGACCCAGTACTTC.